A selection of T cell receptor beta chains follows, all from one sample in a study of T cells in Graves' hyperthyroidism and ophthalmopathy. One entry per CDR3 protein, called by TCRdb with MiXCR from the multiplex PCR reads. The sample includes fewer than 500,000 distinct CDR3 sequences, roughly 15% of them seen just once. The sample was blood. These receptors originate from a woman in her twenties or thirties with Graves' ophthalmopathy. The CDR3 runs from the conserved cysteine through the conserved F or W. The D gene is left open where the match is weak. Clone size is not always given. Where it is, it says once, few, many or a class for expanded clones.

TRBJ1-1 | . | TRBV20-1 | TRBD1 | CSAPGQRMNTEAFF | TGCAGTGCCCCGGGACAGCGCATGAACACTGAAGCTTTCTTT
TRBJ2-7 | many | TRBV10-3 | TRBD1 | CAISTGQGRSSYEQYF | TGTGCCATCAGTACCGGACAGGGGAGAAGCTCCTACGAGCAGTACTTC
TRBJ2-7 | many | TRBV18 | . | CASSPRGEYEQYF | TGTGCCAGCTCACCACGGGGGGAATACGAGCAGTACTTC
TRBJ2-7 | . | TRBV24-1 | TRBD2 | CATSDSRGGPYEQYF | TGTGCCACCAGTGATTCGAGGGGAGGGCCCTACGAGCAGTACTTC
TRBJ2-7 | many | TRBV7-2 | . | CASSLVTGLDYEQYF | TGTGCCAGCAGCTTAGTCACGGGATTGGACTACGAGCAGTACTTC
TRBJ2-7 | . | TRBV10-3 | . | CAISLHSQGLGEQYF | TGTGCCATCAGTCTCCATTCACAGGGACTTGGTGAGCAGTACTTC
TRBJ1-1 | many | TRBV6-1 | . | CASSRYQGSEAFF | TGTGCCAGCAGTCGATACCAGGGGTCTGAAGCTTTCTTT
TRBJ1-2 | . | TRBV9 | . | CASSVAGTPGDYGYTF | TGTGCCAGCAGCGTAGCGGGCACCCCGGGCGACTATGGCTACACCTTC
TRBJ2-5 | . | TRBV2 | TRBD2 | CASSGLAGPQETQYF | TGTGCCAGCAGTGGACTAGCGGGGCCTCAAGAGACCCAGTACTTC
TRBJ2-3 | many | TRBV12-3/TRBV12-4 | . | CASSRDLSDTQYF | TGTGCCAGCAGTCGGGACTTATCAGATACGCAGTATTTT
TRBJ2-1 | many | TRBV2 | . | CAARDTGYAEQFF | TGTGCCGCCCGGGACACCGGCTATGCTGAGCAGTTCTTC
TRBJ2-7 | few | TRBV6-1 | . | CASRASLGGAYEQYF | TGTGCCAGCAGAGCATCATTAGGAGGGGCCTACGAGCAGTACTTC
TRBJ1-6 | . | TRBV9 | TRBD1 | CASSVGTGNSPLHF | TGTGCCAGCAGCGTGGGGACAGGGAATTCACCCCTCCACTTT
TRBJ1-1 | few | TRBV19 | . | CASSIDLGYTEAFF | TGTGCCAGTAGTATAGATTTGGGATACACTGAAGCTTTCTTT
TRBJ1-2 | many | TRBV15 | TRBD1 | CATSRSPGASTGPHYGYTF | TGTGCCACCAGTCGCTCACCGGGGGCCTCGACAGGGCCTCACTATGGCTACACCTTC
TRBJ1-5 | many | TRBV4-2 | . | CASSQEGQAGAQHF | TGTGCCAGCAGCCAAGAGGGTCAGGCAGGGGCCCAGCATTTT
TRBJ1-4 | many | TRBV11-2 | . | CASSSNRREKLFF | TGTGCCAGCAGCTCCAATCGGCGGGAAAAACTGTTTTTT
TRBJ2-3 | many | TRBV7-3 | TRBD2 | CASSIAGATTDTQYF | TGTGCCAGCAGCATAGCGGGGGCAACCACAGATACGCAGTATTTT
TRBJ2-3 | many | TRBV2 | . | CASSEDTQGRDTQYF | TGTGCCAGCAGTGAAGATACCCAAGGTCGAGATACGCAGTATTTT
TRBJ2-1 | many | TRBV28 | TRBD1 | CASRGQGVGSSYNEQFF | TGTGCCAGCAGGGGACAGGGGGTGGGAAGTTCCTACAATGAGCAGTTCTTC
TRBJ2-7 | . | TRBV9 | . | CASSSLGGSGSYEQYF | TGTGCCAGCAGCAGCCTGGGGGGCTCGGGTTCCTACGAGCAGTACTTC
TRBJ2-1 | few | TRBV15 | . | CATSNTKWDEQFF | TGTGCCACCAGCAATACTAAGTGGGATGAGCAGTTCTTC
TRBJ1-1 | many | TRBV19 | . | CASSTAWAEAFF | TGTGCCAGTAGTACCGCCTGGGCTGAAGCTTTCTTT
TRBJ2-3 | many | TRBV30 | . | CAYRKNKQYF | TGTGCCTACCGGAAAAACAAGCAGTATTTT
TRBJ1-2 | many | TRBV13 | . | CASSFGDVGYTF | TGTGCCAGCAGCTTTGGGGACGTCGGCTACACCTTC
TRBJ1-5 | many | TRBV7-2 | TRBD1 | CASSRTGGSQPQHF | TGTGCCAGCAGCAGGACAGGAGGTTCTCAGCCCCAGCATTTT
TRBJ2-1 | many | TRBV7-9 | . | CASSLMAGYNEQFF | TGTGCCAGCAGCTTAATGGCAGGCTACAATGAGCAGTTCTTC
TRBJ2-1 | many | TRBV11-2 | . | CASSRQTSLSYNEQFF | TGTGCCAGCAGCCGGCAGACTAGTTTGTCCTACAATGAGCAGTTCTTC
TRBJ1-4 | . | TRBV28 | TRBD1 | CASSTDRGHEKLFF | TGTGCCAGCAGCACCGACAGGGGGCATGAAAAACTGTTTTTT
TRBJ2-1 | . | TRBV7-3 | . | CASSLGYLNEQFF | TGTGCCAGCAGCTTGGGCTACTTGAATGAGCAGTTCTTC
TRBJ1-6 | . | TRBV2 | . | CASSGLRSTVHHNSPLHF | TGTGCCAGCAGTGGTCTTCGTTCGACAGTCCACCATAATTCACCCCTCCACTTT
TRBJ1-1 | many | TRBV18 | . | CASSYENTEAFF | TGTGCCAGCTCATACGAGAACACTGAAGCTTTCTTT
TRBJ2-7 | few | TRBV28 | . | CASSFLGGGVEQYF | TGTGCCAGCAGTTTCTTAGGGGGGGGGGTCGAGCAGTACTTC
TRBJ2-1 | many | TRBV11-3 | . | CASSRAGLAGEQFF | TGTGCCAGCAGCCGGGCCGGTCTGGCGGGTGAGCAGTTCTTC
TRBJ2-3 | many | TRBV2 | . | CASREELGADTQYF | TGTGCCAGCAGGGAAGAACTAGGGGCAGATACGCAGTATTTT
TRBJ2-3 | . | TRBV12-3/TRBV12-4 | TRBD2 | CASSQLAGGPGTQYF | TGTGCCAGCAGTCAACTAGCGGGGGGGCCTGGTACGCAGTATTTT
TRBJ2-7 | . | TRBV30 | . | CAWSPSRGPPSYEQYF | TGTGCCTGGAGTCCTAGCAGGGGACCCCCCTCCTACGAGCAGTACTTC
TRBJ2-1 | many | TRBV24-1 | TRBD2 | CATSDPGLAGSSYNEQFF | TGTGCCACCAGTGACCCGGGACTAGCGGGGAGCTCCTACAATGAGCAGTTCTTC
TRBJ2-7 | . | TRBV5-8 | TRBD2 | CASSLGAGGGSYEQYF | TGTGCCAGCAGCTTGGGAGCGGGGGGTGGTTCCTACGAGCAGTACTTC
TRBJ2-1 | . | TRBV12-3/TRBV12-4 | . | CATTRGTSRFF | TGTGCCACCACAAGGGGAACTAGCCGGTTCTTC
TRBJ2-3 | . | TRBV6-5 | . | CASSYRQSTDTQYF | TGTGCCAGCAGTTACAGGCAAAGCACAGATACGCAGTATTTT
TRBJ1-1 | many | TRBV28 | . | CASEPGGGNTEAFF | TGTGCCAGCGAACCCGGTGGGGGGAACACTGAAGCTTTCTTT
TRBJ2-1 | once | TRBV7-3 | TRBD2 | CASSLVGTSGSDEQFF | TGTGCCAGCAGCTTGGTTGGGACTAGCGGGAGCGATGAGCAGTTCTTC
TRBJ2-4 | few | TRBV27 | . | CASSLRFSGKNIQYF | TGTGCCAGCAGTCTGCGCTTCTCGGGCAAAAACATTCAGTACTTC
TRBJ1-5 | many | TRBV30 | . | CAWSADSRLQPQHF | TGTGCCTGGAGTGCCGACAGTCGTCTACAGCCCCAGCATTTT
TRBJ2-3 | . | TRBV5-4 | . | CASSLGERPTDTQYF | TGTGCCAGCAGCTTGGGGGAGCGGCCCACAGATACGCAGTATTTT
TRBJ2-3 | many | TRBV20-1 | TRBD2 | CSATRLAGLADTQYF | TGCAGTGCTACCAGACTAGCGGGGTTAGCAGATACGCAGTATTTT
TRBJ1-1 | many | TRBV3-1 | . | CASSQGFAEAFF | TGTGCCAGCAGCCAAGGGTTCGCTGAAGCTTTCTTT
TRBJ1-2 | many | TRBV4-1 | . | CASSFRTDTYGYTF | TGCGCCAGCAGCTTCCGGACAGATACCTATGGCTACACCTTC
TRBJ2-7 | many | TRBV7-2 | . | CASSPRSGGSYEQYF | TGTGCCAGCAGCCCAAGGAGTGGCGGCTCCTACGAGCAGTACTTC
TRBJ2-2 | . | TRBV12-3/TRBV12-4 | . | CASSFPTRLGWGTGELFF | TGTGCCAGCAGTTTTCCCACCAGACTAGGGTGGGGGACCGGGGAGCTGTTTTTT
TRBJ1-5 | . | TRBV7-9 | . | CASSLEDGQPQHF | TGTGCCAGCAGCTTAGAAGATGGTCAGCCCCAGCATTTT
TRBJ1-1 | . | TRBV4-1 | TRBD1 | CASSEGQGGPEAFF | TGCGCCAGCAGCGAGGGACAGGGTGGACCTGAAGCTTTCTTT
TRBJ2-5 | many | TRBV2 | TRBD2 | CASKGEDSGEETQYF | TGTGCCAGCAAAGGAGAGGATAGCGGGGAAGAGACCCAGTACTTC
TRBJ2-3 | many | TRBV7-2 | TRBD1 | CASSQQGTDTDTQYF | TGTGCCAGCAGCCAACAGGGGACAGACACAGATACGCAGTATTTT
TRBJ1-3 | . | TRBV12-3/TRBV12-4 | . | CASSLGVLSGNTIYF | TGTGCCAGCAGTTTGGGGGTGCTCTCTGGAAACACCATATATTTT
TRBJ1-2 | many | TRBV6-1 | TRBD1 | CASSEGTGAVGYTF | TGTGCCAGCAGTGAAGGGACAGGAGCAGTTGGCTACACCTTC
TRBJ2-5 | many | TRBV28 | . | CASSRPTPPETQYF | TGTGCCAGCAGTCGCCCGACGCCCCCGGAGACCCAGTACTTC
TRBJ2-1 | many | TRBV28 | . | CASSSLRRSSYNEQFF | TGTGCCAGCAGTTCCCTTAGACGAAGCTCCTACAATGAGCAGTTCTTC